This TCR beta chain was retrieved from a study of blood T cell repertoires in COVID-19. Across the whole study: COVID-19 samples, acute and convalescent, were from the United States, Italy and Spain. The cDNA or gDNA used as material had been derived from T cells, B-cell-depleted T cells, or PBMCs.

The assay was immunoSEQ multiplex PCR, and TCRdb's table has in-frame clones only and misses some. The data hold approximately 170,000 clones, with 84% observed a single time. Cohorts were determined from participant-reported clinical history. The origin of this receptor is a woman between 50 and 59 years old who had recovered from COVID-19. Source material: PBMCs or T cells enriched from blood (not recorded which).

The CDR3 here is CASSFQQRTEPQHF. CDR3 in DNA: TGTGCCAGCAGCTTCCAACAGCGGACGGAGCCCCAGCATTTT. This rearrangement joins TRBV5-6 to TRBJ1-5; D remains ambiguous. The CDR3 covers 14 residues. V was clipped by 2 bases and J by 8 bases, with 14 bases between them. Germline V lookup: CDR1 SGHDT, CDR2 YYEEEE.